This TCR beta chain was sequenced during a study of read filtering for tumor transcriptome and immune sequencing. About the research overall: Per sample, TCR-region reads ranged about 4 to 10.27 million by IR-seq, roughly 85 to 1,400 by RNA-seq.

This library used roughly 400 ng RNA and molecular barcoded adaptors spanning alpha/delta and beta/gamma chains. TCRdb independently ran MiXCR on the reads; one entry per CDR3 protein. This sample has about 40,000 distinct CDR3 sequences, with roughly 13% found just once. Trimming shortened V by 5 bases and J by 0 bases, and 10 bases separated the two germline ends. The CDR3 spans 15 residues. This clonotype was seen ten or more times. This rearrangement joins TRBV12-3 or TRBV12-4 to TRBJ2-2; D is unresolved. This sequence was found in a donor aged 40 or over with multiple myeloma. Sequences were obtained from a population of CD138-negative cells sorted from bone marrow. CDR3 coding DNA: TGTGCCAGCAGTAAGGGATACCCGAACACCGGGGAGCTGTTTTTT. This translates into CASSKGYPNTGELFF.